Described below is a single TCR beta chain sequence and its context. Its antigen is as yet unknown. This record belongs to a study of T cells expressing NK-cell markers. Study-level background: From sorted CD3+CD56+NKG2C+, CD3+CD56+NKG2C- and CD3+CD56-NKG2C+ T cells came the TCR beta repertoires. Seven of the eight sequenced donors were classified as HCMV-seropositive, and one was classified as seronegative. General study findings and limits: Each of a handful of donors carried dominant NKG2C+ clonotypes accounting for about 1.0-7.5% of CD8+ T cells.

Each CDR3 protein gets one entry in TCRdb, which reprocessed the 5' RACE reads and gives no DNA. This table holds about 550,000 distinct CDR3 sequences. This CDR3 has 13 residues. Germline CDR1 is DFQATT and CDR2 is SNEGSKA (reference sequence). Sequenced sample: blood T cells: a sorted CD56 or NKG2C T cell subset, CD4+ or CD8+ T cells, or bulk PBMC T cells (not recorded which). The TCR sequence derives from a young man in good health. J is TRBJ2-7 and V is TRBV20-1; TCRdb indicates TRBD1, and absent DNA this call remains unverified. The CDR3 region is CSAPGTASYEQYF.